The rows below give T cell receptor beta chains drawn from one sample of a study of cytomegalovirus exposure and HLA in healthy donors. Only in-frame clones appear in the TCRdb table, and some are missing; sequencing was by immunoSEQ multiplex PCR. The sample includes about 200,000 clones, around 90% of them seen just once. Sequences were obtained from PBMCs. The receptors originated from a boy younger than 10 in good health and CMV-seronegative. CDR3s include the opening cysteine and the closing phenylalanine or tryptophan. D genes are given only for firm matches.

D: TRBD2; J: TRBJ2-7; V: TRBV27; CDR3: CASSPTSGPYEQYF
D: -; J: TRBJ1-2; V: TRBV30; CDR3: CAWSGQPWAYGYTF
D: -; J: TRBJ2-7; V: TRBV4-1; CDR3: CASSQDKTTATYEQYF
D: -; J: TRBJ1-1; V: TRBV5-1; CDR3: CASSLVQMNTEAFF
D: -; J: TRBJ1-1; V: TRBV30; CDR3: CAWSIGAVTNTEAFF
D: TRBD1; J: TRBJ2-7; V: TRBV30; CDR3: CAWKAGGTEQYF
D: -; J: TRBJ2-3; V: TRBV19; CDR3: CASSIPQGRGYTDTQYF
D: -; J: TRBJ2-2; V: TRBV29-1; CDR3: CSARGSTGELFF
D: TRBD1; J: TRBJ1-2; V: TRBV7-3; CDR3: CASSLGQGYGYTF
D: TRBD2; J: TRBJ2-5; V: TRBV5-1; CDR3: CASSSGRGSHQETQYF
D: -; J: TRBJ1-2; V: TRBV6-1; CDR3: CASRDYGYTF
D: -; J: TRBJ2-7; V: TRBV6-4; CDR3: CASSDRDTYEQYF
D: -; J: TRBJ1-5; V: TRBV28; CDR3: CAITSGGYNQPQHF
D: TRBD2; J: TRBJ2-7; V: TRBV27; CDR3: CASSFRSTSGLAYEQYF
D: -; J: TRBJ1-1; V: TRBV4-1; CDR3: CASSQDRFMNTEAFF
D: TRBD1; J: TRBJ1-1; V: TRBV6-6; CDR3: CATGDRGGSGTEAFF
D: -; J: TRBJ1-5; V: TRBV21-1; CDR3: CASSPGQDYNQPQHF
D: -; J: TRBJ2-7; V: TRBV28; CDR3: CASTEPQGGRYEQYF
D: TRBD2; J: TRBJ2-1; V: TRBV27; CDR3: CASSPSGRAGGRFF
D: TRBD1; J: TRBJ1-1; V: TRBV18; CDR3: CASRNTDRGLNTEAFF
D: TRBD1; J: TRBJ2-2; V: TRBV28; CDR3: CATPSPGGGGELFF
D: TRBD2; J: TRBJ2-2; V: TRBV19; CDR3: CASSTSKRGLAGANTGELFF
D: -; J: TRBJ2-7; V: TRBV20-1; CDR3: CSAYVRGEQYF
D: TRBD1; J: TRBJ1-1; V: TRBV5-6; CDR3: CASSLSLTGYTEAFF
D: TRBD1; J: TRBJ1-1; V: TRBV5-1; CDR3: CASQHRDRGHGMNTEAFF
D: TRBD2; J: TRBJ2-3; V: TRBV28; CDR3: CASRRTSGGRGTDTQYF
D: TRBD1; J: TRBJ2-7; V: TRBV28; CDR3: CASNSLGQGSSYEQYF
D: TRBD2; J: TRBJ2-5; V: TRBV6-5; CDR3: CASSYSLSTSRETQYF
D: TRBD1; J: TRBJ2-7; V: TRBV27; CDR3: CASSIYRGYEQYF
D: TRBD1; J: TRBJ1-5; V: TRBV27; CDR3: CASSLQGARSNQPQHF